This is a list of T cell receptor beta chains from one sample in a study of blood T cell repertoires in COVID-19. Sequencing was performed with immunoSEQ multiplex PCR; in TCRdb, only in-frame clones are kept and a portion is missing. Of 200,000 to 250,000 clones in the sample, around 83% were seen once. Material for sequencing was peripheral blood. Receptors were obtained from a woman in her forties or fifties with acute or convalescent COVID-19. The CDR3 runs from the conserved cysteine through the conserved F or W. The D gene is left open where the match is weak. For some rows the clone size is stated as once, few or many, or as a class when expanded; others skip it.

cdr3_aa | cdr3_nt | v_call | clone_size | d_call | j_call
CASTLDSGNTIYF | TGTGCCAGCACCCTTGACTCGGGAAACACCATATATTTT | TRBV6-5 | NA | NA | TRBJ1-3
CASSLVPLAGGYNEQFF | TGTGCCAGCAGCTTAGTCCCACTAGCGGGGGGGTACAATGAGCAGTTCTTC | TRBV7-2 | NA | TRBD2 | TRBJ2-1
CASSQARTSGRMANEQFF | TGCGCCAGCAGCCAAGCTCGGACTAGCGGGAGGATGGCTAATGAGCAGTTCTTC | TRBV4-1 | NA | TRBD2 | TRBJ2-1
CASSSLGNTIYF | TGTGCCAGCAGTTCCTTAGGAAACACCATATATTTT | TRBV28 | NA | NA | TRBJ1-3
CASSETSTGGSEQYF | TGTGCCAGCAGTGAAACATCGACAGGGGGAAGCGAGCAGTACTTC | TRBV2 | NA | TRBD1 | TRBJ2-7
CAWTSGGELFF | TGTGCCTGGACATCCGGCGGGGAGCTGTTTTTT | TRBV30 | NA | NA | TRBJ2-2
CSASHRGRGNSPLHF | TGCAGTGCTAGTCACAGGGGGCGCGGTAATTCACCCCTCCACTTT | TRBV20-1 | NA | TRBD1 | TRBJ1-6
CASSLVQGNTGELFF | TGCGCCAGCAGCTTGGTACAGGGGAACACCGGGGAGCTGTTTTTT | TRBV5-1 | NA | NA | TRBJ2-2
CASSFGLAGVTLYNEQFF | TGTGCCAGCAGTTTCGGACTAGCGGGGGTCACCCTCTACAATGAGCAGTTCTTC | TRBV28 | NA | TRBD2 | TRBJ2-1
CASSSGLAGGPSAEQYF | TGTGCCAGCAGTTCGGGACTAGCGGGAGGGCCCTCTGCTGAGCAGTACTTC | TRBV27 | NA | TRBD2 | TRBJ2-7
CASSIYLAGGETQYF | TGTGCCAGTAGTATATATCTAGCGGGGGGGGAGACCCAGTACTTC | TRBV19 | NA | TRBD2 | TRBJ2-5
CASSSPSLGTEAFF | TGTGCCAGCAGCTCCCCAAGCCTTGGCACTGAAGCTTTCTTT | TRBV5-6 | few | NA | TRBJ1-1
CASSGQGAHFSYEQYF | TGTGCCAGCAGTGGACAGGGGGCCCATTTCTCCTACGAGCAGTACTTC | TRBV2 | NA | TRBD1 | TRBJ2-7
CASSLANLRDLFETQYF | TGTGCCAGCAGTTTAGCTAACCTCCGGGACTTATTTGAGACCCAGTACTTC | TRBV28 | NA | NA | TRBJ2-5
CASSPGTSTDTQYF | TGTGCCAGCAGTCCCGGGACTAGCACAGATACGCAGTATTTT | TRBV6-6 | NA | NA | TRBJ2-3
CASSQDKQPQHF | TGTGCCAGCTCACAGGACAAGCAGCCCCAGCATTTT | TRBV18 | NA | NA | TRBJ1-5
CASSDTRRTGGNQPQHF | TGTGCCAGCAGTGATACTCGACGAACAGGGGGCAATCAGCCCCAGCATTTT | TRBV6-1 | NA | TRBD1 | TRBJ1-5
CASSPAGEWGYTF | TGTGCCAGTTCCCCCGCGGGCGAGTGGGGCTACACCTTC | TRBV19 | NA | NA | TRBJ1-2
CASRQGRSGAYEQYF | TGTGCCAGCAGACAAGGCCGCTCAGGGGCCTACGAGCAGTACTTC | TRBV5-5 | NA | NA | TRBJ2-7
CASSAGQGGETQYF | TGTGCCAGCAGCGCGGGACAGGGCGGAGAGACCCAGTACTTC | TRBV11-3 | NA | TRBD1 | TRBJ2-5
CASSHSTGAAGELFF | TGTGCCAGCAGCCATTCGACAGGGGCGGCCGGGGAGCTGTTTTTT | TRBV3-1/TRBV3-2 | NA | TRBD1 | TRBJ2-2
CASSLRPGGMNTEAFF | TGCGCCAGCAGCTTGCGGCCAGGGGGAATGAACACTGAAGCTTTCTTT | TRBV5-1 | NA | TRBD1 | TRBJ1-1
CASSQAGGATF | TGTGCCAGCAGCCAAGCCGGGGGGGCCACCTTC | TRBV3-1/TRBV3-2 | NA | NA | TRBJ1-2
CASTRGSNQPQHF | TGTGCCAGCACCCGGGGGAGCAATCAGCCCCAGCATTTT | TRBV6-5 | NA | NA | TRBJ1-5
CASRPTGTPTKVFF | TGTGCCAGCAGGCCGACCGGGACACCAACTAAGGTTTTCTTT | TRBV28 | NA | NA | TRBJ1-1
CASSPSGGQETQYF | TGTGCCAGCAGCCCAAGCGGGGGGCAAGAGACCCAGTACTTC | TRBV27 | once | TRBD2 | TRBJ2-5
CASSEGDRGPGELFF | TGTGCCAGCAGTGAAGGGGACAGAGGTCCCGGGGAGCTGTTTTTT | TRBV2 | NA | TRBD1 | TRBJ2-2
CASSFRTTSSGGEQYF | TGTGCCAGCAGCTTTCGCACTACCTCGTCTGGCGGCGAGCAGTACTTC | TRBV7-9 | NA | NA | TRBJ2-7
CASSLRQGATGELFF | TGTGCCAGCAGCTTAAGGCAGGGGGCAACCGGGGAGCTGTTTTTT | TRBV7-2 | NA | TRBD1 | TRBJ2-2
CASSLVGQFRYSEQFF | TGTGCCAGCAGCCTGGTCGGACAGTTCCGTTACAGTGAGCAGTTCTTC | TRBV14 | NA | NA | TRBJ2-1
CASSVQGPRSGELFF | TGTGCCAGCAGCGTACAGGGCCCAAGGTCCGGGGAGCTGTTTTTT | TRBV7-2 | NA | NA | TRBJ2-2
CASSDRGREAFF | TGTGCCAGCAGTGACAGGGGGCGAGAAGCTTTCTTT | TRBV6-2/TRBV6-3 | NA | TRBD1 | TRBJ1-1
CASSHAGQGAFGYTF | TGTGCCAGCAGCCACGCCGGACAGGGGGCGTTCGGCTACACCTTC | TRBV3-1/TRBV3-2 | NA | TRBD1 | TRBJ1-2
CASSEDRAGWDTEAFF | TGTGCCAGCAGTGAAGATAGGGCAGGGTGGGACACTGAAGCTTTCTTT | TRBV6-1 | NA | NA | TRBJ1-1
CASSLQGRNSPLHF | TGTGCCAGCAGCCTACAGGGGCGGAATTCACCCCTCCACTTT | TRBV3-1/TRBV3-2 | NA | TRBD1 | TRBJ1-6
CAWRGGRYTEAFF | TGTGCCTGGAGGGGGGGTCGGTACACTGAAGCTTTCTTT | TRBV30 | few | NA | TRBJ1-1
CAWSVVGTGGGQPQHF | TGTGCCTGGAGTGTAGTCGGGACAGGGGGCGGTCAGCCCCAGCATTTT | TRBV30 | NA | TRBD1 | TRBJ1-5
CASSFRFDRGGEAFF | TGTGCCAGCAGTTTCAGATTCGACAGGGGAGGTGAAGCTTTCTTT | TRBV6-5 | NA | TRBD1 | TRBJ1-1
CASSPRTAGTQYF | TGTGCCAGCAGTCCGAGGACAGCAGGTACGCAGTATTTT | TRBV27 | NA | NA | TRBJ2-3
CASGSKSGRDNEQFF | TGTGCCAGCGGGAGCAAAAGCGGGAGAGACAATGAGCAGTTCTTC | TRBV5-4 | NA | TRBD2 | TRBJ2-1
CASSIIRDRVTDTQYF | TGTGCCAGCAGCATCATCCGGGACAGGGTCACAGATACGCAGTATTTT | TRBV5-8 | few | TRBD1 | TRBJ2-3
CASSIGTGPPEQFF | TGTGCCAGTAGTATAGGGACAGGGCCTCCTGAGCAGTTCTTC | TRBV19 | NA | TRBD1 | TRBJ2-1
CASRVLGGDIAEAFF | TGTGCCAGTCGGGTTCTGGGGGGTGATATCGCTGAAGCTTTCTTT | TRBV28 | NA | NA | TRBJ1-1
CASSSDSPF | TGTGCCAGCAGCTCGGACAGTCCCTTC | TRBV7-9 | NA | NA | TRBJ1-2